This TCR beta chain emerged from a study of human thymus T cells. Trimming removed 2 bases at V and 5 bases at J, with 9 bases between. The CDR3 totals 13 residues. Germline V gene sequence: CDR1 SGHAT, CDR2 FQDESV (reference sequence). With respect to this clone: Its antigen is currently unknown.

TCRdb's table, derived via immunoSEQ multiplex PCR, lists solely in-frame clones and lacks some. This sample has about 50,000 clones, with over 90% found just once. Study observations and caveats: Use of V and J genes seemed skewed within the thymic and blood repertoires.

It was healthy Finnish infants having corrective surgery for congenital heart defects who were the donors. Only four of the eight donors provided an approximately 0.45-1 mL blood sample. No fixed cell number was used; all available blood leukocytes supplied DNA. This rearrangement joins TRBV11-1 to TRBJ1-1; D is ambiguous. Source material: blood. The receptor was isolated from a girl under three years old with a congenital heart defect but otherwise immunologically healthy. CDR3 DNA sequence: TGTGCCAGCAGCTTACGCAGGTTAACTGAAGCTTTCTTT. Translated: CASSLRRLTEAFF. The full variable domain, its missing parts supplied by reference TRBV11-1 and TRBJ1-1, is EAEVAQSPRYKITEKSQAVAFWCDPISGHATLYWYRQILGQGPELLVQFQDESVVDDSQLPKDRFSAERLKGVDSTLKIQPAELGDSAMYLCASSLRRLTEAFFGQGTRLTVV.